One TCR beta chain is described in this entry. Its target antigen remains unknown. No much larger clone exists at a distance of one base, and base qualities are not known. Other DNA sequences in this sample translate to the same CDR3. The immunoSEQ Assay, a bias-controlled multiplex PCR, was used to amplify TCRbeta CDR3 regions from genomic DNA. The study's own analysis went as follows. The number of nucleated cells in each sample was estimated from the amplification of reference gene primers within the assay. To quantify the absolute abundance of each unique TCRbeta CDR3 rearrangement, sequence reads were collapsed and filtered. Productive Simpson clonality was computed per sample as the square root of Simpson's diversity index over productive rearrangements. Held by TCRdb, this immuneACCESS table contains in-frame sequences only and omits some clones. Under half of the omission traces to an unresolved V gene where checked; the cause of the rest is unknown. The V and J calls and clone size are taken from that table; D and trimming were inferred from the DNA. Within this sample are around 300,000 clones, with over 75% of them counted one time only. 6.5% to 8% of the sample rests with the top ten.

Based on the germline V gene (reference sequence), the CDR1 and CDR2 sequences are SGHNT and YYREEE. V loses 3 bases at its end and J loses 0 bases; junction bases beyond the gene matches: 2. Measured from the cysteine to the phenylalanine, the CDR3 is 15 residues long. Solely the CDR3 DNA is kept, with 45 bases framed from the first base. This sample stems from a study of blood T cell repertoires in COVID-19 (dated by TCRdb to 2020 to 2021). General notes on the study: Samples from collaborators originated in the United States, Italy and Spain and spanned both the acute and convalescent phases of COVID-19. The material from the prospective study consisted of cDNA or gDNA derived from T cells, B-cell-depleted T cells, or PBMCs. The dataset comprised deeply sampled blood TCRbeta repertoires from subjects exposed to, actively infected with, or recovered from COVID-19. The repertoires were released in a freely available public database intended as a resource for research on the immune response to SARS-CoV-2. The samples were drawn from the first 160 participants of the ongoing ImmuneRACE study and from 950 to 1,500 subjects provided by 6 global collaborators. The sample metadata nearly always contained a de-identified subject ID, COVID-19 status, age in years and sex. HLA class I and class II types, where available, came from metadata supplied by the sample provider rather than from assay-based typing.

The paper as a whole reports these results and caveats: How much clinical and demographic metadata was included differed by source and by participant, and the metadata was provided uncurated.

In Seattle, one collaborating source enrolled patients while the infection was active and tracked those patients longitudinally over the course of disease. Each collaborating institution followed its own protocols to collect whole blood in K2EDTA tubes. For TCRbeta analysis, collaborators shipped samples as frozen whole blood, isolated PBMCs, or DNA extracted from either of those sample types. The sequence was collected from a woman aged 25 to 45 with COVID-19, enrolled during active disease. This chain is built from TRBV5-4 and TRBJ2-2, with TRBD2 matching 7 junction bases. The source material was peripheral blood. The nucleotides read TGTGCCAGCAGCTCGGGACTAACGAACACCGGGGAGCTGTTTTTT. It codes for CASSSGLTNTGELFF.